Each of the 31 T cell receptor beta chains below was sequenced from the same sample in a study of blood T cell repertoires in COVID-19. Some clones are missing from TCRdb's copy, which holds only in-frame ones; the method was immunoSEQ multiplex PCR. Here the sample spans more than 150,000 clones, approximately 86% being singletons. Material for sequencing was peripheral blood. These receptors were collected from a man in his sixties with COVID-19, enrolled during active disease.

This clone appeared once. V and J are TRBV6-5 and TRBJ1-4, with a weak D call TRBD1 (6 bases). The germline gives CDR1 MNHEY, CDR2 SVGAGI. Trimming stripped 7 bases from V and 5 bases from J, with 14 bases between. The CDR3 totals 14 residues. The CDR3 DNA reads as TGTGCCAGCACCCCCAGGACAGTCAATGAAAAACTGTTTTTT. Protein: CASTPRTVNEKLFF.

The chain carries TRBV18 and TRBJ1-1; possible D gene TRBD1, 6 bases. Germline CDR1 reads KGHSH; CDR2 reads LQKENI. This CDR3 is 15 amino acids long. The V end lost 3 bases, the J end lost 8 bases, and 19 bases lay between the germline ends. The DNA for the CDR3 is TGTGCCAGCTCACCCCCTCAAGGGACACAGAGGGAAGCTTTCTTT. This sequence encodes CASSPPQGTQREAFF.

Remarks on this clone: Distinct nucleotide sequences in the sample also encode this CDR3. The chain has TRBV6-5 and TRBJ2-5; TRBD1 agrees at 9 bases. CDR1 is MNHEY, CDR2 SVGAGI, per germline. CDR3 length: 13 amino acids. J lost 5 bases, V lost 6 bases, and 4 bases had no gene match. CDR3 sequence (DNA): TGTGCCAGCAGCCGGGACAGGGATGAGACCCAGTACTTC. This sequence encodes CASSRDRDETQYF.

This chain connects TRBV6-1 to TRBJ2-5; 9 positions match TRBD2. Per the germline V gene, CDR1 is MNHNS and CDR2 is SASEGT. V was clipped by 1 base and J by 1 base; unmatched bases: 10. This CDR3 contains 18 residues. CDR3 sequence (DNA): TGTGCCAGCAGTGAAGGGGATAGCGGGAGACCCCCCCAAGAGACCCAGTACTTC. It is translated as CASSEGDSGRPPQETQYF.

The CDR3: CASSVEESSGRVEQFF. The CDR3 DNA follows: TGTGCCAGCAGCGTAGAGGAATCTAGCGGGAGGGTTGAGCAGTTCTTC. The chain employs TRBV9 and TRBJ2-1, with 12 bases that match TRBD2. Germline values: CDR1 SGDLS, CDR2 YYNGEE. V lost 0 bases to trimming and J lost 9 bases; unmatched junction nucleotides: 7. This CDR3 is 16 amino acids long.

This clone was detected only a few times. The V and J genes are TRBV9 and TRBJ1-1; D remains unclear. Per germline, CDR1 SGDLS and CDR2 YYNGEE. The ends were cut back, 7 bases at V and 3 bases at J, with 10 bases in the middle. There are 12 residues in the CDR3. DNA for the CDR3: TGTGCCAGCGGTCCGCGGGACACTGAAGCTTTCTTT. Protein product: CASGPRDTEAFF.

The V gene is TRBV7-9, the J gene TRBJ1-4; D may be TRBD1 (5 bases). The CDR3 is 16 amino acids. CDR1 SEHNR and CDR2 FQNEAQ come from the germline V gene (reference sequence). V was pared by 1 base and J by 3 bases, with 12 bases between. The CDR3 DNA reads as TGTGCCAGCAGCTTAGACAGGTGGTCGGCTAATGAAAAACTGTTTTTT. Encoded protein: CASSLDRWSANEKLFF.

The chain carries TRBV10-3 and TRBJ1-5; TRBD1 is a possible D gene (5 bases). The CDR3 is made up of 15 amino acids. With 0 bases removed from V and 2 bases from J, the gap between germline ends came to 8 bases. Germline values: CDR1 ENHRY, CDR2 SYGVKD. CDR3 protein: CAISESGRGNQPQHF. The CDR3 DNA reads TGTGCCATCAGTGAGTCGGGCAGGGGCAATCAGCCCCAGCATTTT.

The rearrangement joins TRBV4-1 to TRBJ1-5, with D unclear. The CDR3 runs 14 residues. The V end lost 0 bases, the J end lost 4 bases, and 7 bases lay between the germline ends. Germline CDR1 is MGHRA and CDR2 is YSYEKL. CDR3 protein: CASSQDSLNQPQHF. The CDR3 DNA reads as TGCGCCAGCAGCCAAGACAGTCTTAATCAGCCCCAGCATTTT.

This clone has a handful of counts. This chain's CDR3 is CASSSRLAGGKNEQFF. The CDR3 nucleotides are TGTGCCAGCAGCTCGCGACTAGCGGGAGGGAAGAATGAGCAGTTCTTC. The chain uses TRBV5-6 and TRBJ2-1; 14 bases align to TRBD2. This CDR3 contains 16 residues. V shed 3 bases and J 7 bases; nucleotides not matched to a gene: 6. Germline V gene data show CDR1 as SGHDT and CDR2 as YYEEEE.

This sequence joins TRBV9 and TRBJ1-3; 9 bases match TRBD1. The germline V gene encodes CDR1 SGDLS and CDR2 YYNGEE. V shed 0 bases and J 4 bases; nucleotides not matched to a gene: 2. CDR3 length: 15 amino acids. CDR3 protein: CASSVDGQGGNTIYF. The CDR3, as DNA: TGTGCCAGCAGCGTAGACGGACAGGGGGGAAACACCATATATTTT.

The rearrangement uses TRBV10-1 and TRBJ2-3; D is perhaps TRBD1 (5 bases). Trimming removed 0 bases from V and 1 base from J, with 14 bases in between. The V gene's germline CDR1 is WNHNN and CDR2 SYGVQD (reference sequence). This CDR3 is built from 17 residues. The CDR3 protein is CASSESCGPRGTDTQYF. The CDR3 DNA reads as TGCGCCAGCAGTGAGTCGTGTGGACCCAGGGGCACAGATACGCAGTATTTT.

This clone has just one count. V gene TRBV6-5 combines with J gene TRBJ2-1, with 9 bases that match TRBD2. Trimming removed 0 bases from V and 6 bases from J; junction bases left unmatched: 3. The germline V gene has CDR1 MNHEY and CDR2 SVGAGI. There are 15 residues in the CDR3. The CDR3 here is CASSYSGLAPNEQFF. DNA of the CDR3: TGTGCCAGCAGTTACTCGGGACTAGCACCCAATGAGCAGTTCTTC.

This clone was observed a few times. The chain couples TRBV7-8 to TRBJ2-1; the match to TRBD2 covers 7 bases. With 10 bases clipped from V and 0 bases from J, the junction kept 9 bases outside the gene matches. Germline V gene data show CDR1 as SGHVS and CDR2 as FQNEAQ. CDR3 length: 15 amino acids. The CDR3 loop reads CAISTAGNSYNEQFF. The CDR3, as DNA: TGTGCCATCTCAACAGCGGGAAACTCCTACAATGAGCAGTTCTTC.

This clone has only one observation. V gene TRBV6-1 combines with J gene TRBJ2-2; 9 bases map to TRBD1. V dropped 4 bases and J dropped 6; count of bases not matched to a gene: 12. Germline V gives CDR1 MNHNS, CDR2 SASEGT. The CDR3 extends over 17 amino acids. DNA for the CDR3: TGTGCCAGCAGTGCGGGACAGGGTCACTCTGTCGCCGGGGAGCTGTTTTTT. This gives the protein CASSAGQGHSVAGELFF.

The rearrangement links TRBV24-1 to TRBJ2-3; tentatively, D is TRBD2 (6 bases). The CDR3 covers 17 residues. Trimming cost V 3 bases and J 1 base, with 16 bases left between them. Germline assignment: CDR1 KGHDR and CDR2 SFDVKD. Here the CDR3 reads CATSDAPLATGTDTQYF. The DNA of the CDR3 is TGTGCCACCAGTGATGCCCCACTAGCTACGGGCACAGATACGCAGTATTTT.

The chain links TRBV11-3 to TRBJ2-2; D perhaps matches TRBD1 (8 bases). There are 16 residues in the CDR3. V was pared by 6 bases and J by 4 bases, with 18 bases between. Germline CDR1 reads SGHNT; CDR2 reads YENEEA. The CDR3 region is CASSVQGGGGTGELFF. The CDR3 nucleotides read TGTGCCAGCAGTGTACAGGGGGGCGGGGGCACCGGGGAGCTGTTTTTT.

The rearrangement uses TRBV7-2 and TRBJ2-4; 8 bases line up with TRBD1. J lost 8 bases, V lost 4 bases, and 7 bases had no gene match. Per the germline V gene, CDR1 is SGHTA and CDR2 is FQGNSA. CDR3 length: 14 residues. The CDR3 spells CASSSRTGSDIQYF. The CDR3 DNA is TGTGCCAGCAGCTCGAGGACAGGGAGTGACATTCAGTACTTC.

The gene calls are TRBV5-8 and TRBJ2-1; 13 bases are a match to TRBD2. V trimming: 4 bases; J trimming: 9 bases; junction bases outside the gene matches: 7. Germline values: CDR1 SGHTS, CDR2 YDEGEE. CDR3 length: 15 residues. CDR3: CASSPGTSGTVEQFF. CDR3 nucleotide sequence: TGTGCCAGCAGCCCAGGGACTAGCGGGACTGTTGAGCAGTTCTTC.

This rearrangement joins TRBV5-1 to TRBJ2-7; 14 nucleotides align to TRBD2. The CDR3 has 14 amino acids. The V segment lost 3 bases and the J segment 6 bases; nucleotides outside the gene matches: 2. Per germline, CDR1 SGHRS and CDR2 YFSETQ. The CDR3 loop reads CASSSGLAGVEQYF. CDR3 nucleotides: TGCGCCAGCAGCTCGGGACTAGCGGGGGTCGAGCAGTACTTC.

Written as DNA, the CDR3 is TGCGCCAGCAGCCAAGTACCAGGGGATGTGAGTGGCTACACCTTC. Protein sequence: CASSQVPGDVSGYTF. The V and J genes are TRBV4-3 and TRBJ1-2; D may be TRBD1 (6 bases). Germline V gene data show CDR1 as LGHNA and CDR2 as YSLEER. The V end lost 1 base, the J end lost 7 bases, and 16 bases lay between the germline ends. The CDR3 runs 15 residues.

This chain's CDR3 is CASSLGRGFSSYNEQFF. The CDR3 DNA reads as TGTGCCAGCAGCTTAGGCAGGGGCTTCAGCTCCTACAATGAGCAGTTCTTC. The chain combines TRBV11-2 with TRBJ2-1; tentatively, D is TRBD1 (6 bases). Germline V lookup: CDR1 SGHAT, CDR2 FQNNGV. Trimming took off 1 base at V and 0 bases at J, with 13 bases between the two ends. CDR3 size: 17 residues.

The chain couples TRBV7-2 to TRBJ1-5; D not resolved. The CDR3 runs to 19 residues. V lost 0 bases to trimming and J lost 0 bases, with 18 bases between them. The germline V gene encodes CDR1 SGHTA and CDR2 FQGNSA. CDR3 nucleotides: TGTGCCAGCAGCTTAGCCACAGCATCCCAACGGGATAGCAATCAGCCCCAGCATTTT. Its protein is CASSLATASQRDSNQPQHF.

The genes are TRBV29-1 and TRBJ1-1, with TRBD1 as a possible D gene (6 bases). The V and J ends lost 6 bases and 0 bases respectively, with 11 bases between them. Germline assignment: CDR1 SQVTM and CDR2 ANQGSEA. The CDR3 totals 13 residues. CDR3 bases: TGCAGCGTAAACGGACAGCTGAACACTGAAGCTTTCTTT. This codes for CSVNGQLNTEAFF.

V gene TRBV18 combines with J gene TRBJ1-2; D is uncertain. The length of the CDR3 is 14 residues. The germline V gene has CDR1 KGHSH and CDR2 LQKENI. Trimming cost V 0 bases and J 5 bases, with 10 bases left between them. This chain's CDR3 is CASSPPVQIYGYTF. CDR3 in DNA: TGTGCCAGCTCACCACCGGTACAGATTTATGGCTACACCTTC.

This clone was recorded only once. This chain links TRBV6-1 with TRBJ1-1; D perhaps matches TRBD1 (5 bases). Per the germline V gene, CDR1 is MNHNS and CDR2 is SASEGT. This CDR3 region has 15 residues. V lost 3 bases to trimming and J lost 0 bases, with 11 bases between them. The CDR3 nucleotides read TGTGCCAGCAGTGATGTGGGGCTTGTGAACACTGAAGCTTTCTTT. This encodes CASSDVGLVNTEAFF.

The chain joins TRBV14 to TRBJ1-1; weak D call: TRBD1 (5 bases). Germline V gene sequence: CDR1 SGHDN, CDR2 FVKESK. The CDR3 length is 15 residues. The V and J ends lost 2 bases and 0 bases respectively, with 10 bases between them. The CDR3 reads CASSQLQGLNTEAFF. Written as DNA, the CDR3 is TGTGCCAGCAGCCAATTGCAGGGCCTGAACACTGAAGCTTTCTTT.

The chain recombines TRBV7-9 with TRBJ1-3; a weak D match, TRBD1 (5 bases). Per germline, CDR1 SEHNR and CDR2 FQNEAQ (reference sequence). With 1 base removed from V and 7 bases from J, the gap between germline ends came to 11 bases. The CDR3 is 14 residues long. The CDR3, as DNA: TGTGCCAGCAGCTTAGTTGGGACTCGGAACACCATATATTTT. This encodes CASSLVGTRNTIYF.

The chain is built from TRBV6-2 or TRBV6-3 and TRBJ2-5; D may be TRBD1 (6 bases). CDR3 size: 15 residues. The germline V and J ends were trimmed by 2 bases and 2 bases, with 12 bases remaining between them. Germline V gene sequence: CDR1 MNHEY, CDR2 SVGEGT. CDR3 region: CASSYAGQTQETQYF. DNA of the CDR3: TGTGCCAGCAGTTACGCCGGACAGACTCAAGAGACCCAGTACTTC.

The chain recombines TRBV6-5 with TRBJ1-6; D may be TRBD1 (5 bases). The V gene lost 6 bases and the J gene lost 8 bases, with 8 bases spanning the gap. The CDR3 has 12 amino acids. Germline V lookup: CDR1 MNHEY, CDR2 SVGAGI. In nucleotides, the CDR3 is TGTGCCAGCAGGACAGAGTATTCACCCCTCCACTTT. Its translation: CASRTEYSPLHF.

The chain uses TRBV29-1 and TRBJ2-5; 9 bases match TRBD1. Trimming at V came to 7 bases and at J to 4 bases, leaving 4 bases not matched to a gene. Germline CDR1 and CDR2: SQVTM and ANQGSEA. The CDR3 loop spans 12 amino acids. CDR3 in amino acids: CSARTGVETQYF. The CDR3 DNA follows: TGCAGCGCACGGACAGGGGTAGAGACCCAGTACTTC. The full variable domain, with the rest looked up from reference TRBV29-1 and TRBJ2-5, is SAVISQKPSRDICQRGTSLTIQCQVDSQVTMMFWYRQQPGQSLTLIATANQGSEATYESGFVIDKFPISRPNLTFSTLTVSNMSPEDSSIYLCSARTGVETQYFGPGTRLLVL.